Listed here is a single T cell receptor beta chain. Its antigen is unknown. A read error may produce the germline difference seen at one junction end. The CDR3 is 11 amino acids. Germline lookup yields CDR1 SEHNR and CDR2 FQNEAQ (reference sequence). The assay used deep level. In the authors' methods: From ImmunoSEQ came sequences covering only the junction and carrying no quality scores, so filtering differed. Here immunoSEQ multiplex PCR was the method, and the copy in TCRdb shows in-frame clones only, minus some. The V and J calls and the clone size are those of that table, but D and trimming were determined from the DNA. The sample has 1,400,000 or so clones; 98% are singletons. These data come from a study of shared clonotypes between healthy human individuals. Study observations and caveats: The authors sampled blood alone, and tissue repertoires likely differ. With four donors compared, about 5.2% of naive CD4 clonotypes were shared.

The TCR was taken from a man between 25 and 39 years old in good health. J is TRBJ1-2 and V is TRBV7-9; D gene ambiguous. Material: naive CD4+ T cells sorted from blood. As for subset: CD45RA+ positively selected. CDR3 protein: CASSLFPDQQF. In DNA form, the CDR3 reads TGTGCCAGCAGCTTATTCCCGGACCAGCAATTC.